Listed below are T cell receptor beta chains from one sample, sequenced in a study of blood T cell repertoires in COVID-19. Sequencing was performed with immunoSEQ multiplex PCR; in TCRdb, only in-frame clones are kept and a portion is missing. This sample has approximately 350,000 clones, with more than 75% found just once. The specimen was PBMCs or T cells enriched from blood (not recorded which). The receptors were sampled from a woman in her 30s who had recovered from COVID-19. CDR3s include the opening cysteine and the closing phenylalanine or tryptophan. D genes are given only for firm matches. Only some rows state a clone size, as once, few, many or a class for expanded clones.

V	D	size	J	length	CDR3	DNA
TRBV4-1	.	.	TRBJ1-2	16	CASSLPGQLRNYGYTF	TGCGCCAGTTCACTTCCAGGACAGCTCCGTAACTATGGCTACACCTTC
TRBV3-1/TRBV3-2	TRBD2	.	TRBJ2-1	17	CASSLLVGGGFYNEQFF	TGTGCCAGCAGCCTTCTCGTCGGCGGGGGTTTCTACAATGAGCAGTTCTTC
TRBV30	.	.	TRBJ1-1	11	CAWTLAREAFF	TGTGCCTGGACTCTAGCCCGGGAAGCTTTCTTT
TRBV19	TRBD1	once	TRBJ2-5	15	CASSTDRGRGETQYF	TGTGCCAGTAGTACGGACAGGGGGCGCGGAGAGACCCAGTACTTC
TRBV18	TRBD1	.	TRBJ1-2	15	CASSWGQGTNYGYTF	TGTGCCAGCTCATGGGGACAGGGGACTAACTATGGCTACACCTTC
TRBV21-1	.	.	TRBJ2-4	18	CASSTGQGHLLAKNIQYF	TGTGCCAGCAGCACGGGACAGGGGCACCTCTTAGCCAAAAACATTCAGTACTTC
TRBV4-1	TRBD2	.	TRBJ2-2	17	CASSPGVAGTNTGELFF	TGCGCCAGCAGCCCCGGGGTAGCGGGGACGAACACCGGGGAGCTGTTTTTT
TRBV9	.	.	TRBJ1-5	14	CASSRDRINQPQHF	TGTGCCAGCAGCCGTGACAGAATCAATCAGCCCCAGCATTTT
TRBV5-1	.	few	TRBJ1-4	16	CASSLPEGKTNEKLFF	TGCGCCAGCAGCTTGCCCGAGGGTAAAACTAATGAAAAACTGTTTTTT
TRBV6-5	.	.	TRBJ2-7	14	CASSPRRNRDEQYF	TGTGCCAGCAGTCCCCGTCGTAACAGGGACGAGCAGTACTTC
TRBV9	.	once	TRBJ1-1	18	CASSVGGDWGPVGTEAFF	TGTGCCAGCAGCGTCGGTGGGGATTGGGGCCCCGTCGGCACTGAAGCTTTCTTT
TRBV5-1	TRBD1	.	TRBJ2-5	15	CASSSTGTGEETQYF	TGCGCCAGCAGCTCAACCGGGACAGGGGAAGAGACCCAGTACTTC
TRBV5-1	.	.	TRBJ2-2	14	CASNRGMNTGELFF	TGCGCCAGCAACCGGGGAATGAACACCGGGGAGCTGTTTTTT
TRBV6-5	.	once	TRBJ1-1	14	CASSYSRVNTEAFF	TGTGCCAGCAGTTACTCTCGGGTTAACACTGAAGCTTTCTTT
TRBV7-2	TRBD1	.	TRBJ1-2	15	CASSLGGTGPYGYTF	TGTGCCAGCAGCTTAGGCGGGACAGGTCCCTATGGCTACACCTTC
TRBV7-9	TRBD1	.	TRBJ1-2	15	CASSPDRDRAGGYTF	TGTGCCAGCAGCCCAGACCGGGACAGGGCGGGTGGCTACACCTTC
TRBV27	.	.	TRBJ1-3	14	CASRDGGPGNTIYF	TGTGCCAGCAGGGATGGAGGGCCAGGAAACACCATATATTTT
TRBV12-5	.	.	TRBJ1-1	17	CASGLVLRGASNTEAFF	TGTGCTAGTGGTTTGGTACTACGGGGGGCTTCCAACACTGAAGCTTTCTTT